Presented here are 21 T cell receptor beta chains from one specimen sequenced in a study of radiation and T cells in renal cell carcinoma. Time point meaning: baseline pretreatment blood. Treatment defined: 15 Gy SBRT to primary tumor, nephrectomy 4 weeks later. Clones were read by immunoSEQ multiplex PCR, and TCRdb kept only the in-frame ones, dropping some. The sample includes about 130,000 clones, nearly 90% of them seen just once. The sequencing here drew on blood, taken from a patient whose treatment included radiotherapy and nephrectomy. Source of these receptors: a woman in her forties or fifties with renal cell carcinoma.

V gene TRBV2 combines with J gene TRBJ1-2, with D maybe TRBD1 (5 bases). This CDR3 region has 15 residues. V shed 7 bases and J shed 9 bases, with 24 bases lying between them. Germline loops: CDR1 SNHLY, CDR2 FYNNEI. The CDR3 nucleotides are TGTGCCAGCACCTTCTACGGAGGGGCGTCCCCTCGCTACACCTTC. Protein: CASTFYGGASPRYTF.

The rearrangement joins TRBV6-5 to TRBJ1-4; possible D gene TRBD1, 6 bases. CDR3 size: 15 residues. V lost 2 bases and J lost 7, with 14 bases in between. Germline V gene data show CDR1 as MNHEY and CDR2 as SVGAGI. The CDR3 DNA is TGTGCCAGCAGTTACGGCGGTCAGGGGAGTGAAAAACTGTTTTTT. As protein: CASSYGGQGSEKLFF.

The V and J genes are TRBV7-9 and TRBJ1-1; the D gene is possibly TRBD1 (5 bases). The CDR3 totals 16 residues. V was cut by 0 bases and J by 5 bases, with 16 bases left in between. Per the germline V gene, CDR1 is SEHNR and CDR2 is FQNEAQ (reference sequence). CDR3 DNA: TGTGCCAGCAGCTTAGCGGGGCTGGCAGGCGGGACTGAAGCTTTCTTT. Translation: CASSLAGLAGGTEAFF.

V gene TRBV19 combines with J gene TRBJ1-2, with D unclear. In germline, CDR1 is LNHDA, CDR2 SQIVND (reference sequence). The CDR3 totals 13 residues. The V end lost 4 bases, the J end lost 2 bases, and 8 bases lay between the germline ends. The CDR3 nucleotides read TGTGCCAGTAGTAAGGCTCGGAACTATGGCTACACCTTC. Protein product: CASSKARNYGYTF. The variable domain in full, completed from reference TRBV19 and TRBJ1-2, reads DGGITQSPKYLFRKEGQNVTLSCEQNLNHDAMYWYRQDPGQGLRLIYYSQIVNDFQKGDIAEGYSVSREKKESFPLTVTSAQKNPTAFYLCASSKARNYGYTFGSGTRLTVV.

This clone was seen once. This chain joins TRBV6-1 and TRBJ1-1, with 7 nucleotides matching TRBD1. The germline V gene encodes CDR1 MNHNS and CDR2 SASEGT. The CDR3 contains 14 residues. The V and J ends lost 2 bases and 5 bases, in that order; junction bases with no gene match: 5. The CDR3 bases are TGTGCCAGCAGTGAAAACAGGGGAGTGACTGAAGCTTTCTTT. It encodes CASSENRGVTEAFF.

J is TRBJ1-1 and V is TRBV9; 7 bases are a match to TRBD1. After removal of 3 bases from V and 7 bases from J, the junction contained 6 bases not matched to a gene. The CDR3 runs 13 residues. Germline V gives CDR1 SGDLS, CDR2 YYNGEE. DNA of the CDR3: TGTGCCAGCAGCGCCACAGGGGTAGATGAAGCTTTCTTT. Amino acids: CASSATGVDEAFF.

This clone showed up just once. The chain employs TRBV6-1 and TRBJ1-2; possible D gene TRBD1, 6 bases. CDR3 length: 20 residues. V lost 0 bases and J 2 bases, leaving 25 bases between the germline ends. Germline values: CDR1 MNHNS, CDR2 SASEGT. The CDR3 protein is CASSEATQGLGILTNYGYTF. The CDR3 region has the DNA TGTGCCAGCAGTGAAGCTACCCAGGGGCTCGGTATTTTAACAAACTATGGCTACACCTTC.

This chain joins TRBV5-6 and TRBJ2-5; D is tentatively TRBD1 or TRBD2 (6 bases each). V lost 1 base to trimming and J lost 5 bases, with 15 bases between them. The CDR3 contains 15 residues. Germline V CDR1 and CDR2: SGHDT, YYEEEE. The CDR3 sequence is CASSLTGAWGETQYF. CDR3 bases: TGTGCCAGCAGCTTGACGGGGGCCTGGGGGGAGACCCAGTACTTC.

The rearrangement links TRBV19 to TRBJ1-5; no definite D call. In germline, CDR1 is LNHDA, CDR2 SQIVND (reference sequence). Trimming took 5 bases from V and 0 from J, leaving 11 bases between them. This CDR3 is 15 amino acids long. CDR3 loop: CASSPSDDSNQPQHF. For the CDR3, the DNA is TGTGCCAGTAGTCCTTCGGATGATAGCAATCAGCCCCAGCATTTT.

CDR3 loop: CASSQDWREDQETQYF. CDR3 nucleotide sequence: TGTGCCAGCAGCCAAGATTGGAGGGAGGATCAAGAGACCCAGTACTTC. The chain employs TRBV14 and TRBJ2-5; weak D call: TRBD2 (6 bases). Germline-derived CDR1 and CDR2 are SGHDN and FVKESK. CDR3 size: 16 residues. The V and J ends lost 0 bases and 2 bases respectively, with 13 bases between them.

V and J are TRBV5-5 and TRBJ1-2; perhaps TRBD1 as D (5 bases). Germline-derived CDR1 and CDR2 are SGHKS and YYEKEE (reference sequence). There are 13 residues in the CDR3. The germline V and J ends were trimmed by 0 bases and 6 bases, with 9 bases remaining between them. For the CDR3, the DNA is TGTGCCAGCAGCTTGGCCCCAGGGAATGGCTACACCTTC. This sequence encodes CASSLAPGNGYTF.

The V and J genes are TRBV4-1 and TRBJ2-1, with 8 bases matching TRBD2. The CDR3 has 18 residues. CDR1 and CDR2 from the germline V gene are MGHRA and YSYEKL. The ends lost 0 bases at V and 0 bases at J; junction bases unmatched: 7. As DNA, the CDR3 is TGCGCCAGCAGCCAAGAAAACGGCGGGGGGCCCTCCTACAATGAGCAGTTCTTC. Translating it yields CASSQENGGGPSYNEQFF.

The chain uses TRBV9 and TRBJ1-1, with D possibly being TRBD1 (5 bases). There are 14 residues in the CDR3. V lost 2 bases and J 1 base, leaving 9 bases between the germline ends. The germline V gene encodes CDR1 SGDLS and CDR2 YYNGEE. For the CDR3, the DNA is TGTGCCAGCAGCGTGGCCGGGGGGAACACTGAAGCTTTCTTT. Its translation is CASSVAGGNTEAFF.

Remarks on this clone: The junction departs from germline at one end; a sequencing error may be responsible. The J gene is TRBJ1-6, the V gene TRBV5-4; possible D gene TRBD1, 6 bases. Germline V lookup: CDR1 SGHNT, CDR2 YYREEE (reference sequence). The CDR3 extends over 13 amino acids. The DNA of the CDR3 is TGTGCCAGCAGCTTGGAGCTCCAACAGGGACGTCTCTTT. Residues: CASSLELQQGRLF.

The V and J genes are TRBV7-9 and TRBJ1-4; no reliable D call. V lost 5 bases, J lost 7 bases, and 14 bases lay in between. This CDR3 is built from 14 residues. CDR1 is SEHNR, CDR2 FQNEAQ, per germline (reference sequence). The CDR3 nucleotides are TGTGCCAGCAGCCGCCCCGGGGTTGTTGAAAAACTGTTTTTT. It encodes CASSRPGVVEKLFF. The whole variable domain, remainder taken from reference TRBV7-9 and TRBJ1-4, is DTGVSQNPRHKITKRGQNVTFRCDPISEHNRLYWYRQTLGQGPEFLTYFQNEAQLEKSRLLSDRFSAERPKGSFSTLEIQRTEQGDSAMYLCASSRPGVVEKLFFGSGTQLSVL.

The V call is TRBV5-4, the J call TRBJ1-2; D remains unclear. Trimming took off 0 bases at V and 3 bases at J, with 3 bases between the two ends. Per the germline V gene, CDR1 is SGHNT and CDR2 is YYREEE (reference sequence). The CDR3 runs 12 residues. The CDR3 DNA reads TGTGCCAGCAGCTTGGGGTACTATGGCTACACCTTC. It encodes CASSLGYYGYTF.

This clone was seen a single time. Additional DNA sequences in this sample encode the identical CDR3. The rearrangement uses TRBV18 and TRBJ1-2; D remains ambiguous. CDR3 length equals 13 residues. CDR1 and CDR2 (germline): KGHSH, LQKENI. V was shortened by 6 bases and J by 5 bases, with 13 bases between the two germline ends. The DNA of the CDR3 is TGTGCCAGCTCCCCCGGACCCACGTATGGCTACACCTTC. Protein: CASSPGPTYGYTF.

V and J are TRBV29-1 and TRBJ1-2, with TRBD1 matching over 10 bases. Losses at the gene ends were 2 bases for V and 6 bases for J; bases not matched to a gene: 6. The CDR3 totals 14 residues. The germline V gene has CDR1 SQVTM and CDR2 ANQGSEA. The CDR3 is CSVERDRGEDGYTF. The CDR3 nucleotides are TGCAGCGTTGAAAGGGACAGGGGAGAAGATGGCTACACCTTC.

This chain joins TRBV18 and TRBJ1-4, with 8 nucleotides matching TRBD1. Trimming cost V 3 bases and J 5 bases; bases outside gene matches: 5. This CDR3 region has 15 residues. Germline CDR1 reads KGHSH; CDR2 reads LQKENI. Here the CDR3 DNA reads TGTGCCAGCTCACCGTTACAGGGGGGAAATGAAAAACTGTTTTTT. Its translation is CASSPLQGGNEKLFF.

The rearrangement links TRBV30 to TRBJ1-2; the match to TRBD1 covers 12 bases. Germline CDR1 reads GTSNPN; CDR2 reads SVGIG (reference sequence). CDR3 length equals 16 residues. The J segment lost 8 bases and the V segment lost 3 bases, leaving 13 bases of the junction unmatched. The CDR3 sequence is CAWRTPGTGGAGGYTF. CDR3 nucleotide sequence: TGTGCCTGGAGAACCCCCGGGACAGGGGGCGCGGGGGGCTACACCTTC. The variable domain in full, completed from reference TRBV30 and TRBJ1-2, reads SQTIHQWPATLVQPVGSPLSLECTVEGTSNPNLYWYRQAAGRGLQLLFYSVGIGQISSEVPQNLSASRPQDRQFILSSKKLLLSDSGFYLCAWRTPGTGGAGGYTFGSGTRLTVV.

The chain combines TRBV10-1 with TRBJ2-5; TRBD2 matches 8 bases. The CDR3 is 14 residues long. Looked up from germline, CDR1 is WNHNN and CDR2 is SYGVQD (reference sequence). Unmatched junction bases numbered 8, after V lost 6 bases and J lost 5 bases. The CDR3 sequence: CASSAGGARETQYF. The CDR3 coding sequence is TGCGCCAGCAGCGCGGGGGGCGCGAGGGAGACCCAGTACTTC.